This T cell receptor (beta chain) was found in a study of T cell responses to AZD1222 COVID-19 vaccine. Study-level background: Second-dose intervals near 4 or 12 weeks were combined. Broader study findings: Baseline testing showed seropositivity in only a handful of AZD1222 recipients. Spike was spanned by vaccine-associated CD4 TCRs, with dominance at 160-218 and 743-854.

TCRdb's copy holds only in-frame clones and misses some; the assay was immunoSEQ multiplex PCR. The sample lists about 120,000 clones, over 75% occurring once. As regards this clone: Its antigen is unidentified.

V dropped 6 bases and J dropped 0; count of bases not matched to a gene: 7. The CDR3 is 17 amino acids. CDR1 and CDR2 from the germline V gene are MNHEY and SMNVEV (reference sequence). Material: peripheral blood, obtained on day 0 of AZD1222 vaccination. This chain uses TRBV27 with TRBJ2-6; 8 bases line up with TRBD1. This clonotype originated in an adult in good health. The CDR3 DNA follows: TGTGCCAGCAGACCGAGGACAGGGAGCTCTGGGGCCAACGTCCTGACTTTC. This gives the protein CASRPRTGSSGANVLTF.